The clone carrying this TCR beta chain was counted a few times. In the study's own analysis: The number of TCRs in each sample had a median of about 96,000 and spanned about 23,224 to 690,600. In TCRdb, the RACE reads were re-called with MiXCR into one record per CDR3 protein. The V and J calls, along with clone size, are taken from TCRdb and not from the paper's own processing. The table lists about 80,000 distinct CDR3 sequences, around 15% of them singletons. The record originates from a study of human T cells and chemical hapten exposure. V was cut by 6 bases and J by 7 bases, with 11 bases left in between. The germline gives CDR1 SGHNT, CDR2 YENEEA. The CDR3 covers 12 residues. Stated time point: pre-sensitization, week 0. The treatment denotes: therapeutic diphenylcyclopropenone sensitization with weekly scalp DPC.

The receptor was isolated from a woman between 50 and 59 years old with alopecia areata. Some clones in this sample may be carry-over from other donors' samples. The rearrangement uses TRBV11-3 and TRBJ2-3; D not resolved. This specimen consisted of whole blood, obtained in connection with sensitization to the hapten diphenylcyclopropenone (DPC). CDR3 loop: CASRGLGHTQYF. The CDR3 nucleotides are TGTGCCAGCAGAGGTTTAGGACATACGCAGTATTTT.